These T cell receptor beta chains were read from a single sample in a study of T cells after yellow fever vaccination. TCRdb fed the 5' RACE reads into MiXCR, producing one record per CDR3 protein. Here the sample spans around 350,000 distinct CDR3 sequences, 11% being singletons. Sequencing was performed on PBMCs, taken on the day of the first yellow fever vaccination. These TCRs come from a man between 18 and 35 years old who received the YFV17D yellow fever vaccine. The CDR3 runs from the conserved cysteine through the conserved F or W. A D gene is named only where the DNA matches it firmly. Clone sizes are given selectively: once, few, many, or a class where the clone is expanded.

TRBV7-2,-,TRBD1,TRBJ2-5,TGTGCCAGCAGCCCCCGACAGGGCCCAGAGACCCAGTACTTC,CASSPRQGPETQYF
TRBV20-1,-,-,TRBJ2-2,TGCAGTGCTGCCGACAGGAACACCGGGGAGCTGTTTTTT,CSAADRNTGELFF
TRBV2,-,-,TRBJ1-5,TGTGCCAGCAGTGGTCCCGGCAGGAACCAGCCCCAGCATTTT,CASSGPGRNQPQHF
TRBV4-1,many,-,TRBJ2-1,TGCGCCAGCAGCCAGACCGGGGCGAGCTCCTACAATGAGCAGTTCTTC,CASSQTGASSYNEQFF
TRBV6-1,many,-,TRBJ2-7,TGTGCCAGCAGGAGGGAACGGGACTCCTACGAGCAGTACTTC,CASRRERDSYEQYF
TRBV7-6,few,-,TRBJ2-2,TGTGCCAGCAGCTTAGGCAGGGAGGACGGGGAGCTGTTTTTT,CASSLGREDGELFF
TRBV29-1,many,TRBD2,TRBJ2-7,TGCAGCGTTGTCAGACCTAGCGGAGGCGAGCAGTACTTC,CSVVRPSGGEQYF
TRBV20-1,-,-,TRBJ1-5,TGCAGTGCTAGTCCGGGGGGACCTCCCCAGCATTTT,CSASPGGPPQHF
TRBV5-1,few,TRBD1,TRBJ1-6,TGCGCCAGCAGCTTGGAACAGGGGGTTGATTCACCCCTCCACTTT,CASSLEQGVDSPLHF
TRBV7-7,-,-,TRBJ2-5,TGTGCTAGCAGCTTAGTTGGTCAGGGCAGAGAGACCCAGTACTTC,CASSLVGQGRETQYF
TRBV20-1,few,TRBD1,TRBJ1-5,TGCAGTGCTAGTAGACAGGGCCTCCACAGCAATCAGCCCCAGCATTTT,CSASRQGLHSNQPQHF
TRBV4-2,once,-,TRBJ1-4,TGTGCCAGCAGCCAAGAACAGGGAACACTGTTTTTT,CASSQEQGTLFF
TRBV6-6,-,TRBD1,TRBJ1-2,TGTGCCAGCAGTAGGACAGGGGTAGGCTACACCTTC,CASSRTGVGYTF
TRBV9,few,TRBD2,TRBJ2-3,TGTGCCAGCAGCCCCCCAAGCGGGGGGGGCACAGATACGCAGTATTTT,CASSPPSGGGTDTQYF
TRBV4-1,-,TRBD2,TRBJ2-1,TGCGCCAGCAGCCATGGGACTAGCGGTGAGCAGTTCTTC,CASSHGTSGEQFF
TRBV6-1,few,-,TRBJ1-6,TGTGCCAGCAGTGAAACGTTGGATTCACCCCTCCACTTT,CASSETLDSPLHF
TRBV7-8,-,-,TRBJ2-4,TGTGCCAGCAGCTTAGCGGGGATGGGGAGGACCAAAAACATTCAGTACTTC,CASSLAGMGRTKNIQYF
TRBV20-1,many,-,TRBJ2-3,TGCAGTGCTAGCCATGCCGTAACAGATACGCAGTATTTT,CSASHAVTDTQYF